These 4 T cell receptor beta chains originate from one sample sequenced in a study of blood T cell repertoires in COVID-19. Produced via immunoSEQ multiplex PCR; TCRdb's table is partial and in-frame only. The sample shows hundreds of thousands of clones, 90% of them seen only once. The sequenced material came from PBMCs or T cells enriched from blood (not recorded which). Receptors were obtained from a woman between 18 and 29 years old with acute COVID-19.

The chain recombines TRBV27 with TRBJ2-1; possibly TRBD1 for D (6 bases). Germline lookup yields CDR1 MNHEY and CDR2 SMNVEV (reference sequence). The V and J ends lost 2 bases and 6 bases respectively, with 20 bases between them. CDR3 size: 17 residues. The CDR3 region is CASSLQQGEIYGNEQFF. Here the CDR3 DNA reads TGTGCCAGCAGTTTACAACAGGGAGAAATTTATGGCAATGAGCAGTTCTTC.

The rearrangement joins TRBV2 to TRBJ1-5, with 7 positions matching TRBD1. The germline V gene has CDR1 SNHLY and CDR2 FYNNEI. CDR3 size: 20 residues. V lost 5 bases, J lost 0 bases, and 19 bases stayed unmatched. The CDR3 protein is CASSPDLGGAGYYSNQPQHF. DNA for the CDR3: TGTGCCAGCAGTCCAGACCTAGGGGGCGCAGGCTACTATAGCAATCAGCCCCAGCATTTT.

This chain links TRBV11-2 with TRBJ2-1, with D possibly being TRBD2 (5 bases). V was trimmed by 3 bases and J by 14 bases, leaving 14 bases between them. The germline gives CDR1 SGHAT, CDR2 FQNNGV. The CDR3 contains 12 residues. In nucleotides, the CDR3 is TGTGCCAGCAGCTTCGAAGGTGGAGGTGAGTTCTTC. It yields the protein CASSFEGGGEFF.

This chain links TRBV7-8 with TRBJ1-2; TRBD1 agrees at 9 bases. The CDR3 loop spans 14 amino acids. Germline CDR1 SGHVS, CDR2 FQNEAQ. Unmatched junction bases numbered 4, after V lost 5 bases and J lost 3 bases. CDR3 bases: TGTGCCAGCAGCGTGGACAGGGGAGACTATGGCTACACCTTC. Protein: CASSVDRGDYGYTF.